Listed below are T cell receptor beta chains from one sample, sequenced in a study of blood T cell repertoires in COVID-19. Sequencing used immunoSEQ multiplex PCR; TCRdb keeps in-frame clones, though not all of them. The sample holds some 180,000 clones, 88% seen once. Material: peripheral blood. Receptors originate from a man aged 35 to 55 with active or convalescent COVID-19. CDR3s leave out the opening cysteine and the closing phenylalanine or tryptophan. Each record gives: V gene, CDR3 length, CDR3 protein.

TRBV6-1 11 AASGTFTGELF
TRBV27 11 ASTGRGVYGYT
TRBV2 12 ASSEERSNSPLH
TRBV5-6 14 ASSEQGSSVNTEAF
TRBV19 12 ASSIRYSYNEQF
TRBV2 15 ASSAGQGGQGNQPQH
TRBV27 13 ASSLEGTFNSPLH
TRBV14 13 ASSQDFLDEAPLH
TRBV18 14 ASSPVSGSANYGYT
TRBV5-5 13 ASSLAGESGNTIY
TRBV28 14 ASSPWGQANTGELF
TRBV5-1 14 ASSLDFSVSGNTIY
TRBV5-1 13 ASSLDIANTGELF
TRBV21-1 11 ASSKRGNQGYT
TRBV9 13 ASSVVGDGTDTQY
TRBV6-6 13 ASSSRGRNTGELF